This T cell receptor beta chain was identified in a study of long-term antiretroviral therapy in people with HIV. V lost 10 bases to trimming and J lost 5 bases; unmatched junction nucleotides: 2. This CDR3 is 12 amino acids long. Germline assignment: CDR1 SNHLY and CDR2 FYNNEI. With survey level as its setting, the immunoSEQ assay was v3.0. TCRdb keeps only in-frame clones here, not all; method: immunoSEQ multiplex PCR. This sample has around 30,000 clones, with about 96% found just once. This chain connects TRBV2 to TRBJ2-1; TRBD1 matches 10 bases. The specimen was unsorted PBMCs, collected roughly 6.4 years after starting antiretroviral therapy. The receptor's source is a man aged 25 to 40 with HIV. The CDR3 is CATGTGDNEQFF. In nucleotides, the CDR3 is TGTGCCACCGGGACAGGGGACAATGAGCAGTTCTTC.